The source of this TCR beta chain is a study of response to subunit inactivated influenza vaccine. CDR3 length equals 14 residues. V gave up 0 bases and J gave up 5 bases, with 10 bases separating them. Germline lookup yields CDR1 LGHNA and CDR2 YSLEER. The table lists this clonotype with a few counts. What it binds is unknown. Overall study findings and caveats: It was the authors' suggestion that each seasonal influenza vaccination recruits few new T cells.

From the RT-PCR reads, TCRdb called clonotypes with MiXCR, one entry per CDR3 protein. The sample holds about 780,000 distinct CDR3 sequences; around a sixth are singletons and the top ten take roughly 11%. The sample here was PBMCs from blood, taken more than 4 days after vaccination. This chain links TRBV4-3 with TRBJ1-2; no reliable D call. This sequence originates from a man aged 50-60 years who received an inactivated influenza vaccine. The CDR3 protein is CASSQDRDRYGYTF. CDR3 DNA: TGCGCCAGCAGCCAAGACAGAGATCGTTATGGCTACACCTTC.